The 10 T cell receptor beta chains listed next were all sequenced from one sample in a study of blood T cells in healthy people across ages. A second PCR of roughly 7 to 11 cycles used a sample-barcoded 5' primer and a J-beta primer mix. TCRdb re-analysed the 5' RACE reads in MiXCR, keeping a single row per CDR3 protein. In the table there are 870,000 or so distinct CDR3 sequences, roughly 26% of which are singletons. Material: blood. These receptors all stem from a woman older than 75 in good health.

Notes on this clonotype: Relative to the germline gene, one junction end is altered; a read error may explain this. The chain uses TRBV5-1 and TRBJ2-5, with no clear D. The germline V gene has CDR1 SGHRS and CDR2 YFSETQ. The CDR3 length is 12 residues. As DNA, the CDR3 is TGCGCCAGCAGCTTGTCCCAAGAGACCCGGTACTTC. Its translation is CASSLSQETRYF.

This clonotype was seen a few times. One end of the junction varies from germline; a read error may be responsible. The chain couples TRBV11-2 to TRBJ2-3; either TRBD1 or TRBD2 may supply D (5 bases each). Per germline, CDR1 SGHAT and CDR2 FQNNGV. The CDR3 is made up of 14 amino acids. The CDR3 bases are TGTGCCAGCAGCCCAGGGACCCGCACAGATACGCGGTATTTT. Translation: CASSPGTRTDTRYF. Variable domain in full (rest from reference TRBV11-2 and TRBJ2-3): EAGVAQSPRYKIIEKRQSVAFWCNPISGHATLYWYQQILGQGPKLLIQFQNNGVVDDSQLPKDRFSAERLKGVDSTLKIQPAKLEDSAVYLCASSPGTRTDTRYFGPGTRLTVL.

The chain couples TRBV5-1 to TRBJ1-1; D is uncertain. The germline V gene has CDR1 SGHRS and CDR2 YFSETQ. Between the trimmed V and J ends, which lost 1 base and 1 base, there was a span of 20 bases. This CDR3 contains 18 residues. The chain's CDR3 is CASSLKGQVPGTNTEAFF. CDR3 nucleotides: TGCGCCAGCAGCTTGAAGGGCCAGGTCCCAGGCACGAACACTGAAGCTTTCTTT.

Many counts were recorded for this clonotype. The chain carries TRBV6-6 and TRBJ2-2, with 8 bases fitting TRBD2. Trimming cost V 6 bases and J 7 bases; bases outside gene matches: 4. Germline CDR1 and CDR2: MNHNY and SVGAGI (reference sequence). This CDR3 has 13 residues. The CDR3 DNA sequence: TGTGCCAGCAGATGGACTAGCAACGGGGAGCTGTTTTTT. This translates into CASRWTSNGELFF.

This clonotype has more than one count but fewer than ten. The chain joins TRBV6-2 or TRBV6-3 to TRBJ1-1; D possibly corresponds to TRBD1 (6 bases). This CDR3 has 16 residues. Germline CDR1 is MNHEY and CDR2 is SVGEGT. The germline V and J ends were trimmed by 0 bases and 1 base, with 12 bases remaining between them. CDR3 region: CASSYSMRDKNTEAFF. CDR3 DNA sequence: TGTGCCAGCAGTTACTCGATGCGGGACAAGAACACTGAAGCTTTCTTT.

The chain employs TRBV5-1 and TRBJ2-2; D may be TRBD1 (6 bases). Trimming shortened V by 5 bases and J by 2 bases, and 19 bases separated the two germline ends. From germline, CDR1 is SGHRS and CDR2 YFSETQ. The CDR3 is made up of 17 amino acids. The chain's CDR3 is CASRTARGTINTGELFF. In DNA form, the CDR3 reads TGCGCCAGCAGAACGGCCAGGGGTACCATAAACACCGGGGAGCTGTTTTTT.

This clonotype was observed many times. The chain is built from TRBV20-1 and TRBJ2-6; tentatively, D is TRBD2 (5 bases). V was cut by 6 bases and J by 4 bases, with 16 bases left in between. CDR1 is DFQATT, CDR2 SNEGSKA, per germline (reference sequence). The CDR3 is 15 residues long. In nucleotides, the CDR3 is TGCAGTGCCCCAAGCGGAGGCAGCGGGGCCAACGTCCTGACTTTC. Its translation is CSAPSGGSGANVLTF.

The chain has TRBV7-9 and TRBJ1-1, with D possibly being TRBD1 (6 bases). Germline loops: CDR1 SEHNR, CDR2 FQNEAQ (reference sequence). The V end was cut by 8 bases, the J end by 1 base, with 11 bases between. The length of the CDR3 is 13 residues. Here the CDR3 reads CASGSGQNTEAFF. In nucleotides, the CDR3 is TGTGCCAGCGGGTCGGGACAGAACACTGAAGCTTTCTTT. Variable domain in full (rest from reference TRBV7-9 and TRBJ1-1): DTGVSQNPRHKITKRGQNVTFRCDPISEHNRLYWYRQTLGQGPEFLTYFQNEAQLEKSRLLSDRFSAERPKGSFSTLEIQRTEQGDSAMYLCASGSGQNTEAFFGQGTRLTVV.

This clonotype came up many times. The V gene is TRBV7-2, the J gene TRBJ1-4, with 8 bases lining up with TRBD1. There are 15 residues in the CDR3. V shed 5 bases and J 3 bases; nucleotides not matched to a gene: 5. Germline-derived CDR1 and CDR2 are SGHTA and FQGNSA. CDR3 sequence reads: CASSGRTGSNEKLFF. The CDR3 coding sequence is TGTGCCAGCAGCGGGCGGACAGGGTCTAATGAAAAACTGTTTTTT.

Concerning this clonotype: This may be a read error: a much more frequent sequence differs by one nucleotide. The genes are TRBV5-1 and TRBJ2-4; 9 positions agree with TRBD2. The CDR3 runs to 14 residues. The V segment lost 5 bases and the J segment 13 bases; nucleotides outside the gene matches: 13. CDR1 is SGHRS and CDR2 is YFSETQ in the germline V gene. Here the CDR3 reads CASSQAGGYNEQYF. The CDR3 DNA reads as TGCGCCAGCAGTCAGGCGGGGGGGTACAATGAGCAGTACTTC.